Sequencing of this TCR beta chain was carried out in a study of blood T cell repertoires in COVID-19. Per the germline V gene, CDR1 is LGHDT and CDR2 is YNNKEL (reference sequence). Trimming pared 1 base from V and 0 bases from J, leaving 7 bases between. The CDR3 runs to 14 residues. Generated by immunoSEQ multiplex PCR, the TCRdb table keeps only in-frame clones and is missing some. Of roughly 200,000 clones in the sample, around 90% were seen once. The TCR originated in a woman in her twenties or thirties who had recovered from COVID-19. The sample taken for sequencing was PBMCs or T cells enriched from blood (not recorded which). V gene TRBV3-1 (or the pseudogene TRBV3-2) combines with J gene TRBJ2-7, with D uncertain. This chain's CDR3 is CASSQGLASYEQYF. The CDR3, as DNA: TGTGCCAGCAGCCAAGGGTTGGCCTCCTACGAGCAGTACTTC.